This TCR beta chain was obtained from a study of OX40 agonist ivuxolimab in advanced cancers. Overall study context: Age averaged roughly 60 years (range roughly 23 to 80), and less than 85% were male. Earlier treatment with anti-PD-1, anti-PD-L1 or anti-CTLA-4 was permitted, and around 43% had received some. General observations from the study: There were, on average, more expanded clones in CD8+ T cells than in CD4+.

The method was immunoSEQ multiplex PCR; TCRdb's version includes in-frame clones alone and lacks a portion of them. In the table there are roughly 55,000 clones, 70% to 80% of which are singletons. Comments on this clone: The antigen remains unidentified.

Trimming stripped 7 bases from V and 3 bases from J, with 15 bases between. CDR3 size: 14 residues. Peripheral blood came from all dose cohorts at three timepoints. The sample consisted of CD4+ or CD8+ T cells sorted from blood, taken in a trial of the OX40 agonist ivuxolimab. The receptor's source is an adult with an advanced solid tumor such as melanoma, head and neck, liver or kidney cancer. The gene calls are TRBV23-1 and TRBJ2-5; D may be TRBD2 (5 bases). TRBV23-1 counts as an open reading frame of uncertain function. This chain's CDR3 is CASTRRSSEETQYF. In nucleotides, the CDR3 is TGCGCCAGCACCCGGAGGTCTTCCGAAGAGACCCAGTACTTC.